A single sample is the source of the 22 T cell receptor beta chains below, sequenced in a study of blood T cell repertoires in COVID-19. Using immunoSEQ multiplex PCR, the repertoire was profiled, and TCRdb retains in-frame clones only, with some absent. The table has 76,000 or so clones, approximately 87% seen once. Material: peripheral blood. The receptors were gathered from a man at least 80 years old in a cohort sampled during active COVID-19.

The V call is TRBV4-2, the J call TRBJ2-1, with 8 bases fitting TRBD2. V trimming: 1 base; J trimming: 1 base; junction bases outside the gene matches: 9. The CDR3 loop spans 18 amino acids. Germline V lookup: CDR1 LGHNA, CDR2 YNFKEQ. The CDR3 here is CASSQGVSGGASYNEQFF. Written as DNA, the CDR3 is TGTGCCAGCAGCCAAGGAGTGAGCGGGGGTGCTTCCTACAATGAGCAGTTCTTC.

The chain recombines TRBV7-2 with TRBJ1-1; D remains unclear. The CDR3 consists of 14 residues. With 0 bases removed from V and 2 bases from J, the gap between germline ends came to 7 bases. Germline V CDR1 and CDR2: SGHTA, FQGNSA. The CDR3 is CASSLASFNTEAFF. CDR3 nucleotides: TGTGCCAGCAGCTTAGCGAGTTTTAACACTGAAGCTTTCTTT.

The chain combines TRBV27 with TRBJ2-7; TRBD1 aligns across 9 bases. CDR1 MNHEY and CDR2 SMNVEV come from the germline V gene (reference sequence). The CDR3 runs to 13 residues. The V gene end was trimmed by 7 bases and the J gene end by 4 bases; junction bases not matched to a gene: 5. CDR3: CASTGTGRYEQYF. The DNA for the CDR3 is TGTGCCAGCACCGGGACAGGGCGGTACGAGCAGTACTTC.

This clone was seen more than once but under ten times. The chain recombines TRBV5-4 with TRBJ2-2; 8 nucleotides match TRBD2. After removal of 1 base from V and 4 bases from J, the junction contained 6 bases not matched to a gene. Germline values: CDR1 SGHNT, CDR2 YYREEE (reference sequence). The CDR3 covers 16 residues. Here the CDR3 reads CASSLIALAGTGELFF. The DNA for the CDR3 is TGTGCCAGCAGCTTGATCGCCCTAGCGGGCACCGGGGAGCTGTTTTTT.

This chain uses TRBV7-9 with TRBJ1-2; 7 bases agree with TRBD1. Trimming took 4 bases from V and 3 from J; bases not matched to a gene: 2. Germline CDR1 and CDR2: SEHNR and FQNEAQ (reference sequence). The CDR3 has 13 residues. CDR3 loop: CASSSGTDYGYTF. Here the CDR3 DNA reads TGTGCCAGCAGCTCCGGGACAGACTATGGCTACACCTTC.

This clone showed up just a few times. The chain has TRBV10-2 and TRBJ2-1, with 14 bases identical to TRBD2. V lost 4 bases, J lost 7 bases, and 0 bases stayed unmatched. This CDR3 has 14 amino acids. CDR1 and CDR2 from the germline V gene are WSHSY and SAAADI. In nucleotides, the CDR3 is TGCGCCAGCAGTGGACTAGCGGGGGGGAATGAGCAGTTCTTC. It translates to CASSGLAGGNEQFF.

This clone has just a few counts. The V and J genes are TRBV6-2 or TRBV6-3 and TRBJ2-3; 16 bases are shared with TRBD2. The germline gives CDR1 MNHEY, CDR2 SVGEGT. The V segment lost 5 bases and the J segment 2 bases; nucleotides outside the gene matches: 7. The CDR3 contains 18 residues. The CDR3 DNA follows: TGTGCCAGCAGTGACGGGACTAGCGGGGGGGGTCCCACAGATACGCAGTATTTT. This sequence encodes CASSDGTSGGGPTDTQYF.

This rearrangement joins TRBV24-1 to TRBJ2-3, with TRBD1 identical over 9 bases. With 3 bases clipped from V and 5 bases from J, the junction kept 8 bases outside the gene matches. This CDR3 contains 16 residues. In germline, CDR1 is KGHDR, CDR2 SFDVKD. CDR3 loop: CATSDPGTGLQDTQYF. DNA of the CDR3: TGTGCCACCAGTGATCCTGGGACAGGGCTTCAAGATACGCAGTATTTT.

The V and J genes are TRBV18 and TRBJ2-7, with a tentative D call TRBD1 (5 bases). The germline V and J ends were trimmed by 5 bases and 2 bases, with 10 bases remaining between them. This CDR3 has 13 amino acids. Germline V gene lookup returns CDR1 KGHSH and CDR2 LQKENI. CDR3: CASSGAGPYEQYV. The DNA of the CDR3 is TGTGCCAGCTCAGGGGCAGGGCCCTACGAGCAGTACGTC.

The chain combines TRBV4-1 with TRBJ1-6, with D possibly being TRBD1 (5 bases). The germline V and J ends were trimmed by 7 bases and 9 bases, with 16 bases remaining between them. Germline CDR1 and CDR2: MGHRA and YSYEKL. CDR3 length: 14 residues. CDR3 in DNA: TGCGCCAGCAACCTGGGCCCGGGGGTTTCACCCCTCCACTTT. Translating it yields CASNLGPGVSPLHF.

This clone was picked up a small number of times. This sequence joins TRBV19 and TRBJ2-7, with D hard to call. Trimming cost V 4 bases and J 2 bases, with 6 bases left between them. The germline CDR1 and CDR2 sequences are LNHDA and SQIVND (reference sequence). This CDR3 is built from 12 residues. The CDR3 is CASSSRAYEQYF. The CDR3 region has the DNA TGTGCCAGTAGTAGCCGGGCCTACGAGCAGTACTTC.

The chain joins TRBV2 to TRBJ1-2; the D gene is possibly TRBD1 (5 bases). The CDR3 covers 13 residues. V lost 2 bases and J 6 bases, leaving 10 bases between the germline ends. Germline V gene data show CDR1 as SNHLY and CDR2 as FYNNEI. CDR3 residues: CASSETREDGYTF. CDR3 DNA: TGTGCCAGCAGTGAAACCAGGGAGGATGGCTACACCTTC.

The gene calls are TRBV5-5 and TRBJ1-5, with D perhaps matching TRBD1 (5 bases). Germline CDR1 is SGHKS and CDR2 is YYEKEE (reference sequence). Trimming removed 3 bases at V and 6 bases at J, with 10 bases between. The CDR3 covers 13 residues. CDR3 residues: CASSSQGAQPQHF. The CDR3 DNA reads TGTGCCAGCAGCTCCCAAGGGGCTCAGCCCCAGCATTTT.

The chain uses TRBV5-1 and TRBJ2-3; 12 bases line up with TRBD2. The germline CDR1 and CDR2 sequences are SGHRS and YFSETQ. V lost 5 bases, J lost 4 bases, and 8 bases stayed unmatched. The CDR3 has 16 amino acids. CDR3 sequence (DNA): TGCGCCAGCAGGTCCCGACTAGCGGGGGACGCAGATACGCAGTATTTT. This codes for CASRSRLAGDADTQYF.

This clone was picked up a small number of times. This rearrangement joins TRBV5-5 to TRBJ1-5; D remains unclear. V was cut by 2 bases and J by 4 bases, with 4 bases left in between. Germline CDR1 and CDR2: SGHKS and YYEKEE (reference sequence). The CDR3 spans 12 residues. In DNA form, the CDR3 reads TGTGCCAGCAGCTTTCCTAATCAGCCCCAGCATTTT. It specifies CASSFPNQPQHF.

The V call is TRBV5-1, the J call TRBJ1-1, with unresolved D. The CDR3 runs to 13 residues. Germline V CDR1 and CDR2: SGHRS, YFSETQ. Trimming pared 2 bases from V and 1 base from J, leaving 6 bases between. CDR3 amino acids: CASSFRENTEAFF. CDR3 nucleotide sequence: TGCGCCAGCAGCTTCCGGGAGAACACTGAAGCTTTCTTT. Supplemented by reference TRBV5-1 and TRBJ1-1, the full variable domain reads KAGVTQTPRYLIKTRGQQVTLSCSPISGHRSVSWYQQTPGQGLQFLFEYFSETQRNKGNFPGRFSGRQFSNSRSEMNVSTLELGDSALYLCASSFRENTEAFFGQGTRLTVV.

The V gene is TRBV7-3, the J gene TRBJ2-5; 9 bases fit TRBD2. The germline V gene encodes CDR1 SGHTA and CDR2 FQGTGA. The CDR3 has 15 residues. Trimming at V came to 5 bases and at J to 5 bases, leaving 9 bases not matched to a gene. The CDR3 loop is CASSLLAGAGETQYF. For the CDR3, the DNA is TGTGCCAGCAGCCTCTTAGCGGGGGCGGGTGAGACCCAGTACTTC.

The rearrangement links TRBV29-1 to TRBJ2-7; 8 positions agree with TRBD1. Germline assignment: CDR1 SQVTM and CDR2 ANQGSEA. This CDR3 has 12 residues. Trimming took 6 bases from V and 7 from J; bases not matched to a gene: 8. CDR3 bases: TGCAGCGTGGCGGACAGGGCGGGAGAGCAGTACTTC. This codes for CSVADRAGEQYF.

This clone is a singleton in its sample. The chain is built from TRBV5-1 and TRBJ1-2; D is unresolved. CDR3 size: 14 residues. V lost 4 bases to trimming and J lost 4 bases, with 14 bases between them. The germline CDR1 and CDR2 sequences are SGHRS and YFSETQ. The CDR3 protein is CASSREEEAYGYTF. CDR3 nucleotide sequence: TGCGCCAGCAGCCGGGAGGAGGAGGCCTATGGCTACACCTTC.

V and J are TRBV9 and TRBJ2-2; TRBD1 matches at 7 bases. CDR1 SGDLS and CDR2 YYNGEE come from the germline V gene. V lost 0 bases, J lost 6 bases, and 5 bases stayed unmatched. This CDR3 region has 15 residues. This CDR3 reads CASSVEQGYSGELFF. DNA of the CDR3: TGTGCCAGCAGCGTAGAACAGGGGTACTCCGGGGAGCTGTTTTTT. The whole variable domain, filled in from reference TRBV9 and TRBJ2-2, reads DSGVTQTPKHLITATGQRVTLRCSPRSGDLSVYWYQQSLDQGLQFLIQYYNGEERAKGNILERFSAQQFPDLHSELNLSSLELGDSALYFCASSVEQGYSGELFFGEGSRLTVL.

CDR3 sequence: CASTSGLSNQPQHF. The CDR3 nucleotides are TGTGCCAGCACCTCAGGACTTAGCAATCAGCCCCAGCATTTT. This chain joins TRBV7-2 and TRBJ1-5, with D hard to call. The length of the CDR3 is 14 residues. CDR1 and CDR2 from the germline V gene are SGHTA and FQGNSA. Trimming took off 7 bases at V and 0 bases at J, with 10 bases between the two ends.

The CDR3, as DNA: TGTGCCTGGAGGGGTGGGGGCAATGGGGAAGAGACCCAGTACTTC. Amino acids: CAWRGGGNGEETQYF. The rearrangement links TRBV30 to TRBJ2-5; tentatively, D is TRBD1 (6 bases). CDR1 and CDR2 (germline): GTSNPN, SVGIG (reference sequence). The CDR3 is 15 residues long. Trimming took off 3 bases at V and 3 bases at J, with 17 bases between the two ends.